What follows are 22 T cell receptor beta chains derived from one specimen sequenced in a study of cytomegalovirus exposure and HLA in healthy donors. The PCR made use of 60 Vbeta and 13 Jbeta primers. Clones were read by immunoSEQ multiplex PCR, and TCRdb kept only the in-frame ones, dropping some. The repertoire consists of 90,000 to 150,000 clones, with 8.5% to 9% occurring once and the leading ten covering 5.5% to 7.5%. The sample comprised PBMCs. These receptors all come from a woman aged 40 to 50 in good health and CMV-seropositive.

This clone occurred a few times. This rearrangement joins TRBV30 to TRBJ1-4; tentatively, D is TRBD1 (5 bases). V lost 6 bases, J lost 11 bases, and 16 bases lay in between. This CDR3 contains 12 residues. Per germline, CDR1 GTSNPN and CDR2 SVGIG (reference sequence). For the CDR3, the DNA is TGTGCCTGTACCTCGGGAGGGGCCAAACTGTTTTTT. This translates into CACTSGGAKLFF.

This clone was seen only a few times. CDR3 coding DNA: TGCGCCAGCAGCTACGGGACAGGGACTAACTATGGCTACACCTTC. It specifies CASSYGTGTNYGYTF. The rearrangement links TRBV5-1 to TRBJ1-2, with 9 positions matching TRBD1. The germline V gene has CDR1 SGHRS and CDR2 YFSETQ. The CDR3 totals 15 residues. Unmatched junction bases numbered 3, after V lost 3 bases and J lost 0 bases.

A few counts support this clone. V usage is TRBV6-6 and J usage is TRBJ1-5; D ambiguous. CDR3 length: 16 residues. CDR1 and CDR2 (germline): MNHNY, SVGAGI (reference sequence). V dropped 2 bases and J dropped 0 bases, with 11 bases sitting between them. The CDR3 spells CASSYEIDYSNQPQHF. The DNA for the CDR3 is TGTGCCAGCAGTTACGAAATAGATTATAGCAATCAGCCCCAGCATTTT.

The chain couples TRBV19 to TRBJ1-6; perhaps TRBD1 as D (6 bases). This CDR3 is 15 amino acids long. V gave up 4 bases and J gave up 5 bases, with 12 bases separating them. Looked up from germline, CDR1 is LNHDA and CDR2 is SQIVND (reference sequence). CDR3 protein: CASSSRQGNNSPLHF. CDR3 bases: TGTGCCAGTAGTAGTCGGCAGGGGAATAATTCACCCCTCCACTTT.

The table lists this clone with a few counts. The chain combines TRBV6-6 with TRBJ2-3, with D maybe TRBD2 (5 bases). CDR1 and CDR2 from the germline V gene are MNHNY and SVGAGI (reference sequence). V lost 9 bases to trimming and J lost 3 bases, with 16 bases between them. The CDR3 sequence is 14 residues long. CDR3 DNA sequence: TGTGCCAGTTCACGAGGGATCGCTACAGATACGCAGTATTTT. This gives the protein CASSRGIATDTQYF.

This clone was counted only a few times. The CDR3 reads CAISDPNLLAGRSHNEQFF. Here the CDR3 DNA reads TGTGCCATCAGTGACCCTAACCTTCTAGCGGGTCGGTCCCACAATGAGCAGTTCTTC. V gene TRBV10-3 combines with J gene TRBJ2-1; 8 bases fit TRBD2. The CDR3 length is 19 residues. Germline CDR1 and CDR2: ENHRY and SYGVKD. V lost 3 bases to trimming and J lost 5 bases; unmatched junction nucleotides: 18.

The chain joins TRBV5-1 to TRBJ2-7; tentative D call: TRBD1 (6 bases). The V end lost 3 bases, the J end lost 11 bases, and 15 bases lay between the germline ends. Germline-derived CDR1 and CDR2 are SGHRS and YFSETQ. The CDR3 loop spans 12 amino acids. The CDR3, as DNA: TGCGCCAGCAGCTCACAGGGAAGAGAGGAGTACTTC. Protein sequence: CASSSQGREEYF. Together with reference TRBV5-1 and TRBJ2-7, the CDR3 gives the full variable domain: KAGVTQTPRYLIKTRGQQVTLSCSPISGHRSVSWYQQTPGQGLQFLFEYFSETQRNKGNFPGRFSGRQFSNSRSEMNVSTLELGDSALYLCASSSQGREEYFGPGTRLTVT.

The genes are TRBV10-2 and TRBJ2-1; 7 bases line up with TRBD2. CDR1 is WSHSY, CDR2 SAAADI, per germline. After removal of 7 bases from V and 0 bases from J, the junction contained 6 bases not matched to a gene. There are 15 residues in the CDR3. CDR3 sequence: CASNWGTNSYNEQFF. DNA for the CDR3: TGCGCCAGCAATTGGGGGACTAACTCCTACAATGAGCAGTTCTTC.

The table lists this clone with a few counts. The V call is TRBV7-2, the J call TRBJ2-5, with 8 bases identical to TRBD1. J lost 5 bases, V lost 3 bases, and 8 bases had no gene match. Germline CDR1 SGHTA, CDR2 FQGNSA. The CDR3 runs 15 residues. The CDR3 loop reads CASSFLDRVGETQYF. The CDR3 DNA sequence: TGTGCCAGCAGCTTCCTGGACAGGGTCGGCGAGACCCAGTACTTC.

V gene TRBV30 combines with J gene TRBJ1-2; 9 bases map to TRBD1. The CDR3 is made up of 14 amino acids. V gave up 1 base and J gave up 4 bases; unmatched junction bases: 4. Germline assignment: CDR1 GTSNPN and CDR2 SVGIG (reference sequence). The CDR3: CAWSADRGFYGYTF. CDR3 coding DNA: TGTGCCTGGAGTGCGGACAGGGGATTCTATGGCTACACCTTC.

The V gene is TRBV27, the J gene TRBJ2-7; TRBD1 is a possible D gene (7 bases). CDR3 length equals 13 residues. V lost 4 bases and J lost 6, with 13 bases in between. Looked up from germline, CDR1 is MNHEY and CDR2 is SMNVEV (reference sequence). The CDR3 spells CASSYTGDCEQYF. In nucleotides, the CDR3 is TGTGCCAGCAGTTATACAGGGGACTGCGAGCAGTACTTC.

The sample holds a few counts of this clone. V is TRBV6-6 and J is TRBJ2-5; 9 bases are a match to TRBD2. The CDR3 is 14 amino acids. Per the germline V gene, CDR1 is MNHNY and CDR2 is SVGAGI (reference sequence). The trim removed 9 bases at V and 3 bases at J, leaving 8 bases unmatched. CDR3 amino acids: CASNLAGRKETQYF. In DNA, the CDR3 is TGTGCCAGTAACCTAGCGGGGAGAAAAGAGACCCAGTACTTC.

The chain uses TRBV18 and TRBJ2-2; the match to TRBD1 covers 10 bases. The germline gives CDR1 KGHSH, CDR2 LQKENI. There are 16 residues in the CDR3. The V segment lost 4 bases and the J segment 4 bases; nucleotides outside the gene matches: 6. The DNA for the CDR3 is TGTGCCAGCTCACACCCGGGACAGGGGAGCACCGGGGAGCTGTTTTTT. Protein product: CASSHPGQGSTGELFF.

A few counts support this clone. The rearrangement uses TRBV11-2 and TRBJ2-1; D possibly corresponds to TRBD1 (5 bases). Trimming removed 5 bases from V and 4 bases from J, with 15 bases in between. Germline CDR1 reads SGHAT; CDR2 reads FQNNGV. The CDR3 extends over 15 amino acids. In DNA, the CDR3 is TGTGCCAGCAGCCTGGGGCCTCCTAGGTACAATGAGCAGTTCTTC. Residues: CASSLGPPRYNEQFF.

The chain combines TRBV5-1 with TRBJ2-7, with D possibly matching TRBD1 (5 bases). This CDR3 contains 15 residues. Germline assignment: CDR1 SGHRS and CDR2 YFSETQ. Trimming pared 0 bases from V and 5 bases from J, leaving 15 bases between. The chain's CDR3 is CASSLGAGNTDEQYF. In nucleotides, the CDR3 is TGCGCCAGCAGCTTGGGCGCAGGGAATACGGACGAGCAGTACTTC.

The V call is TRBV20-1, the J call TRBJ1-3; D unresolved. Germline lookup yields CDR1 DFQATT and CDR2 SNEGSKA (reference sequence). The CDR3 is 11 amino acids. V lost 3 bases and J lost 4, with 4 bases in between. Here the CDR3 DNA reads TGCAGTGCTAGTGTAGGAAACACCATATATTTT. Translation: CSASVGNTIYF.

The chain carries TRBV19 and TRBJ2-3; 7 bases line up with TRBD1. Germline CDR1 and CDR2: LNHDA and SQIVND (reference sequence). The CDR3 has 17 residues. After removal of 6 bases from V and 1 base from J, the junction contained 13 bases not matched to a gene. The CDR3 DNA sequence: TGTGCCAGTAGACAGGGATGGGACAGCTCCGGCACAGATACGCAGTATTTT. Encoded protein: CASRQGWDSSGTDTQYF.

J is TRBJ2-7 and V is TRBV5-1, with 9 nucleotides matching TRBD1. The CDR3 runs to 16 residues. The germline V gene encodes CDR1 SGHRS and CDR2 YFSETQ. Losses at the gene ends were 3 bases for V and 5 bases for J; bases not matched to a gene: 12. The CDR3 here is CASSSPPGTGYHEQYF. The DNA of the CDR3 is TGCGCCAGCAGCTCCCCCCCCGGGACAGGGTACCACGAGCAGTACTTC.

Note on this clone: The same CDR3 is also encoded by other DNA sequences in this sample. The genes are TRBV6-5 and TRBJ1-4; D possibly corresponds to TRBD1 (6 bases). The ends were cut back, 2 bases at V and 7 bases at J, with 17 bases in the middle. CDR3 length: 16 residues. Germline CDR1 MNHEY, CDR2 SVGAGI. This CDR3 is CASSYNRVPSSEKLFF. The CDR3 nucleotides are TGTGCCAGCAGTTACAACAGGGTACCGTCAAGTGAAAAACTGTTTTTT.

The rearrangement uses TRBV29-1 and TRBJ1-2; 10 bases are a match to TRBD1. Unmatched junction bases numbered 3, after V lost 4 bases and J lost 4 bases. The V gene's germline CDR1 is SQVTM and CDR2 ANQGSEA. The CDR3 has 13 amino acids. The CDR3 DNA sequence: TGCAGCGTTGGGACAGGGGGAGTCTATGGCTACACCTTC. This encodes CSVGTGGVYGYTF.

V usage is TRBV7-9 and J usage is TRBJ2-7, with D perhaps matching TRBD1 (5 bases). From germline, CDR1 is SEHNR and CDR2 FQNEAQ (reference sequence). The CDR3 length is 14 residues. V dropped 8 bases and J dropped 4 bases, with 18 bases sitting between them. DNA for the CDR3: TGTGCCAGCGCCAAAGAGGCGGACATTTACGAGCAGTACTTC. Protein: CASAKEADIYEQYF.

This clone was detected only a few times. CDR3 amino acids: CASSNLQGFNEKLFF. Here the CDR3 DNA reads TGTGCCAGCAGTAATTTACAGGGGTTTAATGAAAAACTGTTTTTT. V and J are TRBV27 and TRBJ1-4, with TRBD1 identical over 7 bases. CDR3 size: 15 residues. J lost 4 bases, V lost 5 bases, and 7 bases had no gene match. CDR1 and CDR2 (germline): MNHEY, SMNVEV (reference sequence).